The T cell receptor (beta chain) described here comes from a study of cytomegalovirus exposure and HLA in healthy donors. Study-wide points: Likely technical artifact: a cluster of highly shared sequence variants.

Regarding this clone: Its antigen is undetermined.

In germline, CDR1 is SNHLY, CDR2 FYNNEI. The V segment lost 2 bases and the J segment 0 bases; nucleotides outside the gene matches: 3. CDR3 size: 16 residues. 13 Jbeta primers and 60 Vbeta primers were used for the PCR. Sequencing used immunoSEQ multiplex PCR; TCRdb keeps in-frame clones, though not all of them. Here the sample spans roughly 190,000 clones, approximately 80% being singletons. Sequencing input: PBMCs. The genes are TRBV2 and TRBJ2-7; 11 nucleotides match TRBD2. This receptor was taken from a woman in her late teens or twenties in good health and CMV-seronegative. The CDR3 DNA reads TGTGCCAGCAGTGAATTAGCGGGAGGGAGCTCCTACGAGCAGTACTTC. Amino acid sequence: CASSELAGGSSYEQYF.